These 18 T cell receptor beta chains originate from one sample sequenced in a study of OX40 agonist ivuxolimab in advanced cancers. This table comes from immunoSEQ multiplex PCR, and its TCRdb copy is limited to in-frame clones, with some not included. The data contain roughly 45,000 clones, about 81% of them singletons. Here the sequenced sample was CD4+ or CD8+ T cells sorted from blood, taken in a trial of the OX40 agonist ivuxolimab. Every receptor here comes from an adult with an advanced solid tumor such as melanoma, head and neck, liver or kidney cancer.

The rearrangement uses TRBV7-2 and TRBJ2-7, with no clear D. This CDR3 is 14 amino acids long. CDR1 and CDR2 from the germline V gene are SGHTA and FQGNSA. V lost 1 base and J lost 5, with 12 bases in between. The CDR3 sequence is CASSLVPGPNEQYF. The CDR3 DNA follows: TGTGCCAGCAGCTTAGTCCCAGGTCCCAACGAGCAGTACTTC.

The chain employs TRBV7-2 and TRBJ2-7, with TRBD1 as a possible D gene (5 bases). This CDR3 region has 11 residues. Germline V gives CDR1 SGHTA, CDR2 FQGNSA. Between the trimmed V and J ends, which lost 4 bases and 5 bases, there was a span of 6 bases. CDR3 residues: CASSSTDEQYF. CDR3 DNA sequence: TGTGCCAGCAGCTCGACAGACGAGCAGTACTTC.

V usage is TRBV6-6 and J usage is TRBJ2-7; 10 bases agree with TRBD1. The CDR3 is 14 residues long. The J segment lost 4 bases and the V segment lost 6 bases, leaving 6 bases of the junction unmatched. Germline loops: CDR1 MNHNY, CDR2 SVGAGI (reference sequence). The CDR3 loop is CASSRQGALYEQYF. The CDR3 region has the DNA TGTGCCAGCAGCCGACAGGGGGCCCTATACGAGCAGTACTTC.

This chain joins TRBV7-9 and TRBJ2-7, with 10 bases matching TRBD2. Per the germline V gene, CDR1 is SEHNR and CDR2 is FQNEAQ (reference sequence). CDR3 length: 14 amino acids. V lost 3 bases and J lost 4; bases outside the gene matches: 3. CDR3 sequence (DNA): TGTGCCAGCAGCTTCCTAGCGGGAGTTTACGAGCAGTACTTC. Its protein product is CASSFLAGVYEQYF.

This clone turned up a few times. This chain uses TRBV5-1 with TRBJ2-7; 8 bases agree with TRBD1. CDR1 is SGHRS and CDR2 is YFSETQ in the germline V gene. This CDR3 spans 14 amino acids. V trimming: 4 bases; J trimming: 3 bases; junction bases outside the gene matches: 6. The CDR3, as DNA: TGCGCCAGCAGCCCCAGGACAGGGAACTACGAGCAGTACTTC. Protein: CASSPRTGNYEQYF.

The J gene is TRBJ1-5, the V gene TRBV19; possibly TRBD1 for D (6 bases). V was cut by 10 bases and J by 0 bases, with 13 bases left in between. Germline assignment: CDR1 LNHDA and CDR2 SQIVND (reference sequence). This CDR3 is 14 amino acids long. CDR3: CATAGQISNQPQHF. CDR3 bases: TGTGCCACCGCCGGACAGATTAGCAATCAGCCCCAGCATTTT.

CDR3 sequence (DNA): TGTGCCAGTAGTCCCGTCCTTACTGGGGAGACCCAGTACTTC. Encoded protein: CASSPVLTGETQYF. This chain connects TRBV19 to TRBJ2-5; no clear D gene. The CDR3 contains 14 residues. Germline lookup yields CDR1 LNHDA and CDR2 SQIVND (reference sequence). V shed 5 bases and J shed 5 bases, with 15 bases lying between them.

The chain is built from TRBV4-3 and TRBJ2-1; 8 positions match TRBD1. From germline, CDR1 is LGHNA and CDR2 YSLEER. The V gene end was trimmed by 1 base and the J gene end by 8 bases; junction bases not matched to a gene: 10. This CDR3 region has 16 residues. CDR3 DNA sequence: TGCGCCAGCAGCCAAGTAGGTCAGGGGGCGGGCGATGAGCAGTTCTTC. Protein product: CASSQVGQGAGDEQFF.

This chain uses TRBV14 with TRBJ2-1; 10 nucleotides line up with TRBD2. Unmatched junction bases numbered 9, after V lost 4 bases and J lost 9 bases. The germline gives CDR1 SGHDN, CDR2 FVKESK. This CDR3 is built from 15 residues. The CDR3 DNA follows: TGTGCCAGCAGCCCAAGCGGGAGGGCCTTCGGTGAGCAGTTCTTC. This sequence encodes CASSPSGRAFGEQFF.

This clone was detected once. V gene TRBV11-2 combines with J gene TRBJ2-1, with D perhaps matching TRBD1 (5 bases). V dropped 5 bases and J dropped 4 bases, with 15 bases sitting between them. Germline loops: CDR1 SGHAT, CDR2 FQNNGV. The CDR3 is 15 residues long. The CDR3 spells CASSLNPTVYNEQFF. For the CDR3, the DNA is TGTGCCAGCAGCCTTAATCCGACAGTTTACAATGAGCAGTTCTTC. Variable domain in full (rest from reference TRBV11-2 and TRBJ2-1): EAGVAQSPRYKIIEKRQSVAFWCNPISGHATLYWYQQILGQGPKLLIQFQNNGVVDDSQLPKDRFSAERLKGVDSTLKIQPAKLEDSAVYLCASSLNPTVYNEQFFGPGTRLTVL.

The chain recombines TRBV9 with TRBJ2-2; D remains ambiguous. The CDR3 has 15 amino acids. V was trimmed by 0 bases and J by 5 bases, leaving 11 bases between them. Germline CDR1 reads SGDLS; CDR2 reads YYNGEE. Here the CDR3 reads CASSVDPDLTGELFF. CDR3 in DNA: TGTGCCAGCAGCGTAGACCCTGACTTGACCGGGGAGCTGTTTTTT.

The chain links TRBV11-2 to TRBJ2-1; D remains unclear. Germline values: CDR1 SGHAT, CDR2 FQNNGV. V was trimmed by 2 bases and J by 3 bases, leaving 2 bases between them. The CDR3 spans 12 residues. CDR3 in amino acids: CASSLIYNEQFF. Here the CDR3 DNA reads TGTGCCAGCAGCTTAATCTACAATGAGCAGTTCTTC.

The V and J genes are TRBV10-3 and TRBJ1-5; D unresolved. Germline CDR1 ENHRY, CDR2 SYGVKD. This CDR3 is 11 amino acids long. Deletions cut 10 bases from V and 9 bases from J, with 13 bases between. The DNA for the CDR3 is TGTGCCACGATGGACGATCCGCCCCAGCATTTT. Its protein is CATMDDPPQHF.

The V call is TRBV2, the J call TRBJ2-5; D possibly corresponds to TRBD2 (5 bases). Germline V gene lookup returns CDR1 SNHLY and CDR2 FYNNEI. V lost 4 bases to trimming and J lost 4 bases, with 13 bases between them. The CDR3 totals 14 residues. The CDR3 coding sequence is TGTGCCAGCAGTGCCCGGACTTTAGTAGAGACCCAGTACTTC. It encodes CASSARTLVETQYF.

The V gene is TRBV7-8, the J gene TRBJ1-3; D is unresolved. From germline, CDR1 is SGHVS and CDR2 FQNEAQ. Trimming shortened V by 2 bases and J by 3 bases, and 14 bases separated the two germline ends. CDR3 length: 16 residues. CDR3 coding DNA: TGTGCCAGCAGCTTAAACGTGGGTTTGGGTGGAAACACCATATATTTT. Amino acid sequence: CASSLNVGLGGNTIYF. Full variable domain (remainder filled in from reference TRBV7-8 and TRBJ1-3): GAGVSQSPRYKVAKRGQDVALRCDPISGHVSLFWYQQALGQGPEFLTYFQNEAQLDKSGLPSDRFFAERPEGSVSTLKIQRTQQEDSAVYLCASSLNVGLGGNTIYFGEGSWLTVV.

The rearrangement joins TRBV30 to TRBJ2-1; no firm D call. CDR3 length equals 11 residues. Trimming cost V 1 base and J 11 bases, with 9 bases left between them. Germline V lookup: CDR1 GTSNPN, CDR2 SVGIG (reference sequence). CDR3 loop: CAWSAALKQFF. CDR3 DNA: TGTGCCTGGAGTGCGGCCTTGAAGCAGTTCTTC.

The rearrangement uses TRBV5-1 and TRBJ2-1; 12 bases map to TRBD2. Germline V lookup: CDR1 SGHRS, CDR2 YFSETQ. The CDR3 runs to 16 residues. V trimming: 3 bases; J trimming: 6 bases; junction bases outside the gene matches: 7. Here the CDR3 DNA reads TGCGCCAGCAGCTCAAACGGACTAGCGGGGATCAATGAGCAGTTCTTC. Translating it yields CASSSNGLAGINEQFF. Filled out from reference TRBV5-1 and TRBJ2-1, the complete variable domain reads KAGVTQTPRYLIKTRGQQVTLSCSPISGHRSVSWYQQTPGQGLQFLFEYFSETQRNKGNFPGRFSGRQFSNSRSEMNVSTLELGDSALYLCASSSNGLAGINEQFFGPGTRLTVL.

This clone was seen just once. The rearrangement uses TRBV7-2 and TRBJ2-7; D perhaps matches TRBD1 (6 bases). The CDR3 runs to 14 residues. CDR1 and CDR2 (germline): SGHTA, FQGNSA. V lost 7 bases and J lost 0, with 13 bases in between. In DNA, the CDR3 is TGTGCCAGCAAAACAGGGCCTGCCTCCTACGAGCAGTACTTC. As protein: CASKTGPASYEQYF.